This is a list of T cell receptor beta chains from one sample in a study of tumor-infiltrating lymphocytes in oesophageal squamous cell carcinoma. TCRdb fed the PCR reads into MiXCR, producing one record per CDR3 protein. The data contain approximately 9,700 distinct CDR3 sequences, approximately 50% of them seen just once; the ten biggest clones take up 39%. Sequenced input: esophageal tumor tissue. The receptor source for this set is a female donor with esophageal squamous cell carcinoma. The CDR3 runs from the conserved cysteine through the conserved F or W. Each record gives: V gene, clone size, D gene, J gene, CDR3 protein, CDR3 DNA. A D gene is named only where the DNA matches it firmly. Not all rows give a size; the values are once, few, many and, for expanded clones, a class.

V: TRBV7-8; size: .; D: .; J: TRBJ1-4; CDR3: CASSLVGGGSATNEKLFF; DNA: TGTGCCAGCAGCTTAGTGGGCGGGGGGTCGGCAACTAATGAAAAACTGTTTTTT
V: TRBV9; size: few; D: .; J: TRBJ1-2; CDR3: CASSPREGSSKGYTF; DNA: TGTGCCAGCAGCCCGAGGGAGGGCAGCTCTAAAGGCTACACCTTC
V: TRBV6-2/TRBV6-3; size: few; D: TRBD1; J: TRBJ2-4; CDR3: CASSYRGTGKTKNIQYF; DNA: TGTGCCAGCAGTTACAGAGGGACAGGGAAGACCAAAAACATTCAGTACTTC
V: TRBV19; size: many; D: .; J: TRBJ1-4; CDR3: CASSRVTGTNEKLFF; DNA: TGTGCCAGTAGTAGAGTGACTGGAACTAATGAAAAACTGTTTTTT
V: TRBV7-9; size: .; D: TRBD2; J: TRBJ2-7; CDR3: CASSFLAGPHEQYF; DNA: TGTGCCAGCAGCTTCCTAGCGGGTCCCCACGAGCAGTACTTC
V: TRBV5-8; size: once; D: .; J: TRBJ2-1; CDR3: CASATSGYNEQFF; DNA: TGTGCCAGCGCTACCTCAGGGTACAATGAGCAGTTCTTC
V: TRBV7-2; size: .; D: .; J: TRBJ2-7; CDR3: CASSLAGVWSYEQYF; DNA: TGTGCCAGCAGCTTAGCGGGGGTCTGGTCCTACGAGCAGTACTTC
V: TRBV12-3/TRBV12-4; size: .; D: .; J: TRBJ1-1; CDR3: CASSFLDKGTEAFF; DNA: TGTGCCAGCAGTTTCCTTGACAAGGGCACTGAAGCTTTCTTT
V: TRBV25-1; size: .; D: .; J: TRBJ2-6; CDR3: CASTNRAGANVLTF; DNA: TGTGCCAGCACGAACAGGGCTGGGGCCAACGTCCTGACTTTC
V: TRBV7-6; size: .; D: TRBD1; J: TRBJ2-7; CDR3: CASSPVGDTGGYYEQYF; DNA: TGTGCCAGCAGCCCAGTAGGGGATACAGGGGGTTACTACGAGCAGTACTTC
V: TRBV7-3; size: .; D: TRBD2; J: TRBJ2-5; CDR3: CASSLRTSGRAGTETQYF; DNA: TGTGCCAGCAGCTTGAGGACTAGCGGGAGGGCCGGTACGGAGACCCAGTACTTC
V: TRBV21-1; size: many; D: .; J: TRBJ1-1; CDR3: CASSPGGQPNTEAFF; DNA: TGTGCCAGCAGCCCCGGAGGGCAGCCGAACACTGAAGCTTTCTTT
V: TRBV7-2; size: .; D: TRBD2; J: TRBJ2-5; CDR3: CASSLGAGIGGTQYF; DNA: TGTGCCAGCAGCTTAGGAGCGGGGATCGGTGGGACCCAGTACTTC
V: TRBV12-3/TRBV12-4; size: few; D: .; J: TRBJ1-1; CDR3: CASSLATAGYEQYF; DNA: TGTGCCAGCAGTTTAGCGACCGCGGGCTACGAGCAGTACTTT
V: TRBV11-2; size: many; D: .; J: TRBJ2-7; CDR3: CASSLDPTRSYEQYF; DNA: TGTGCCAGCAGCTTAGATCCGACGCGGTCCTACGAGCAGTACTTC
V: TRBV7-2; size: .; D: .; J: TRBJ2-5; CDR3: CASSTHLSQGETQYF; DNA: TGTGCCAGCAGCACCCATCTCTCCCAGGGAGAGACCCAGTACTTC
V: TRBV28; size: .; D: TRBD2; J: TRBJ2-3; CDR3: CASTILAGTDTQYF; DNA: TGTGCCAGCACTATCCTAGCGGGCACAGATACGCAGTATTTT
V: TRBV7-4; size: .; D: TRBD1; J: TRBJ2-5; CDR3: CASSLGQGKRETQYF; DNA: TGTGCCAGCAGCTTAGGACAGGGGAAGCGAGAGACCCAGTACTTC
V: TRBV7-6; size: .; D: .; J: TRBJ1-1; CDR3: CASSPTGLNTEAFF; DNA: TGTGCCAGCAGCCCGACCGGACTTAACACTGAAGCTTTCTTT
V: TRBV6-1; size: .; D: TRBD1; J: TRBJ2-7; CDR3: CASSSGTGEYNEQYF; DNA: TGTGCCAGCAGCTCCGGGACAGGGGAATACAATGAGCAGTACTTC
V: TRBV6-1; size: many; D: TRBD2; J: TRBJ2-3; CDR3: CASSGSGRLDTQYF; DNA: TGTGCCAGCAGCGGTAGCGGGAGATTAGATACGCAGTATTTT
V: TRBV7-2; size: .; D: .; J: TRBJ2-5; CDR3: CASSFSVGETQYF; DNA: TGTGCCAGCAGCTTCAGCGTGGGAGAGACCCAGTACTTC
V: TRBV7-8; size: .; D: .; J: TRBJ2-3; CDR3: CASSLRTPADTQYF; DNA: TGTGCCAGCAGCTTAAGAACCCCCGCAGATACGCAGTATTTT